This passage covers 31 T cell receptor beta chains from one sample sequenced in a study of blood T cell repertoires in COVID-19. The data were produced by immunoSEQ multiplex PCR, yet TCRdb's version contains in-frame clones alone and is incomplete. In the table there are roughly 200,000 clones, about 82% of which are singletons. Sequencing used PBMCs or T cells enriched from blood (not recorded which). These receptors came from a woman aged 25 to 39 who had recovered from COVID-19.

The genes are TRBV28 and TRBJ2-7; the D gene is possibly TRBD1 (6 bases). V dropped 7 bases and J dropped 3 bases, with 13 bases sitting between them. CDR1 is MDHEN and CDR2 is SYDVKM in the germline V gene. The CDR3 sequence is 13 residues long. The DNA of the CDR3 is TGTGCCAGCATCCGTGGGGGCGGCTACGAGCAGTACTTC. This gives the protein CASIRGGGYEQYF. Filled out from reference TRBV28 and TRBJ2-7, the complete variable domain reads DVKVTQSSRYLVKRTGEKVFLECVQDMDHENMFWYRQDPGLGLRLIYFSYDVKMKEKGDIPEGYSVSREKKERFSLILESASTNQTSMYLCASIRGGGYEQYFGPGTRLTVT.

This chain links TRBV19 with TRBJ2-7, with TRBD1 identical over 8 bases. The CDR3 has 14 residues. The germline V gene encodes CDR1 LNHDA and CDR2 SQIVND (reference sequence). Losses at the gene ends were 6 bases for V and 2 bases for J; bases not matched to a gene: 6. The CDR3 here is CASSRQGTTYEQYF. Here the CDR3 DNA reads TGTGCCAGTAGCAGACAGGGGACGACCTACGAGCAGTACTTC.

The CDR3 DNA reads as TGTGCCAGCAGCGTGACGGGGGACCCCTCTGGAAACACCATATATTTT. Its protein product is CASSVTGDPSGNTIYF. The V gene is TRBV9, the J gene TRBJ1-3, with TRBD1 as a possible D gene (5 bases). Trimming left V 2 bases short and J 0 bases short, with 12 bases between. The CDR3 consists of 16 residues. The V gene's germline CDR1 is SGDLS and CDR2 YYNGEE. Full variable domain (missing parts from reference TRBV9 and TRBJ1-3): DSGVTQTPKHLITATGQRVTLRCSPRSGDLSVYWYQQSLDQGLQFLIQYYNGEERAKGNILERFSAQQFPDLHSELNLSSLELGDSALYFCASSVTGDPSGNTIYFGEGSWLTVV.

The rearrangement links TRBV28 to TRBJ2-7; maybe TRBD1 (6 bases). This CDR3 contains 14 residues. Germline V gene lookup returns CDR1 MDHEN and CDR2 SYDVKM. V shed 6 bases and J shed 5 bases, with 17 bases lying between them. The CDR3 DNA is TGTGCCAGCAGCCAACAGGGCGTAACCCACGAGCAGTACTTC. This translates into CASSQQGVTHEQYF.

For the CDR3, the DNA is TGTGCCAGCAGCCCAGAGGGGGAATCCACAGATACGCAGTATTTT. Its translation is CASSPEGESTDTQYF. J is TRBJ2-3 and V is TRBV11-3, with D possibly TRBD1 on 6 matching bases. V lost 5 bases and J 2 bases, leaving 14 bases between the germline ends. Germline CDR1 SGHNT, CDR2 YENEEA. This CDR3 region has 15 residues.

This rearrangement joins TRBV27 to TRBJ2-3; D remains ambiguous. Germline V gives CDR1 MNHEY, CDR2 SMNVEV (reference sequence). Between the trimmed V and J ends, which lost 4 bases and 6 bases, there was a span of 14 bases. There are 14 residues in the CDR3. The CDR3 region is CASSSNQFGDTQYF. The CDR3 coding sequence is TGTGCCAGCAGTTCAAATCAATTCGGGGATACGCAGTATTTT.

The CDR3 nucleotides read TGCGCCAGCAGCCCCGGCCCTACTAGCGGGAGGACAAATGAGCAGTTCTTC. It yields the protein CASSPGPTSGRTNEQFF. The V gene is TRBV5-1, the J gene TRBJ2-1; TRBD2 matches at 12 bases. Germline assignment: CDR1 SGHRS and CDR2 YFSETQ. Trimming removed 4 bases from V and 7 bases from J; junction bases left unmatched: 12. There are 17 residues in the CDR3.

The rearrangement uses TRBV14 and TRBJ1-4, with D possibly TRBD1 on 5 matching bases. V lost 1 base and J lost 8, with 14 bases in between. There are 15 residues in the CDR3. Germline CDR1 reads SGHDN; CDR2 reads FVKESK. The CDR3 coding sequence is TGTGCCAGCAGCCAAGGGCCGAGACAGCTAGAAAAACTGTTTTTT. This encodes CASSQGPRQLEKLFF.

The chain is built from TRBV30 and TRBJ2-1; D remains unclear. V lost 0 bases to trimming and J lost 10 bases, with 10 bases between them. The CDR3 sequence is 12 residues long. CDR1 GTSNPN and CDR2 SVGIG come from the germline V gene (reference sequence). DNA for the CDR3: TGTGCCTGGAGTGTACTTGATATCGAGCAGTTCTTC. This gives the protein CAWSVLDIEQFF.

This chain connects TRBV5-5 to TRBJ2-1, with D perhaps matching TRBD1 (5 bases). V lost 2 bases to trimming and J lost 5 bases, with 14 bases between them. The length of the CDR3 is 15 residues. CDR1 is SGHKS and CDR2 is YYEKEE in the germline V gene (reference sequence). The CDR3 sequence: CASSFLVGLDNEQFF. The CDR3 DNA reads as TGTGCCAGCAGCTTTCTAGTGGGGCTTGACAATGAGCAGTTCTTC.

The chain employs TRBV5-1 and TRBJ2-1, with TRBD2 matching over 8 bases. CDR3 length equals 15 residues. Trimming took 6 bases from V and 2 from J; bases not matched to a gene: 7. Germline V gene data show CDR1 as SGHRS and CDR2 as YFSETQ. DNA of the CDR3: TGCGCCAGCAAGCCAAGCGGGAGCCCCTACAATGAGCAGTTCTTC. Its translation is CASKPSGSPYNEQFF.

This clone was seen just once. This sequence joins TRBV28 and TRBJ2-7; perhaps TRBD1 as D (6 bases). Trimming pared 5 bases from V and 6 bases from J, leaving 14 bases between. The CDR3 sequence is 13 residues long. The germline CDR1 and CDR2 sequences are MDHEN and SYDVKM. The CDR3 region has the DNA TGTGCCAGCAGTAGGGGGACGGAGGCCGAGCAGTACTTC. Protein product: CASSRGTEAEQYF.

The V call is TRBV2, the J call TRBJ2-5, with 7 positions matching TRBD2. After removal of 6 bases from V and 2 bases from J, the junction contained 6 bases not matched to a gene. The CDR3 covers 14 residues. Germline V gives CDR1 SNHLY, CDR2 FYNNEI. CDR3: CASRWEGPQETQYF. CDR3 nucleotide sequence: TGTGCCAGCAGGTGGGAGGGCCCTCAAGAGACCCAGTACTTC.

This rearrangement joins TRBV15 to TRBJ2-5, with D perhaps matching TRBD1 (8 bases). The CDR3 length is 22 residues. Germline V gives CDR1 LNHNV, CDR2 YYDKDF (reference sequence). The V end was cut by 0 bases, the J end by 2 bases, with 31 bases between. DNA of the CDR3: TGTGCCACCAGCAGAGATGAGTCGCGGGAGACAGGGGTGGAAACGTTTCAAGAGACCCAGTACTTC. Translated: CATSRDESRETGVETFQETQYF.

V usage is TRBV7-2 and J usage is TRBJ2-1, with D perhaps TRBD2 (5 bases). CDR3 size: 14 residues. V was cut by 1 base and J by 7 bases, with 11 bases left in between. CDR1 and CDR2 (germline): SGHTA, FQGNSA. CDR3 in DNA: TGTGCCAGCAGCTTAGACGCTAGCAAGAATGAGCAGTTCTTC. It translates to CASSLDASKNEQFF.

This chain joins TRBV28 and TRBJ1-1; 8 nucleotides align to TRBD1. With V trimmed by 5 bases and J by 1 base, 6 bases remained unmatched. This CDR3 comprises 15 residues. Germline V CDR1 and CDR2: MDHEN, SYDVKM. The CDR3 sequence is CASSTPTGANTEAFF. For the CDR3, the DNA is TGTGCCAGCAGTACTCCGACAGGGGCGAACACTGAAGCTTTCTTT.

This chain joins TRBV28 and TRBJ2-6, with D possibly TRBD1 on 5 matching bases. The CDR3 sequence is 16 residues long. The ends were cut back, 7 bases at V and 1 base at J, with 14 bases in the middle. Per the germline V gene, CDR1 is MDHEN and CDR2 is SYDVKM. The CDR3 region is CASIRHQGSGANVLTF. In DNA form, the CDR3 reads TGTGCCAGCATCCGTCACCAGGGTTCTGGGGCCAACGTCCTGACTTTC.

CDR3 sequence: CASKSRQLTDTQYF. DNA for the CDR3: TGTGCCAGCAAGTCGCGGCAGCTCACAGATACGCAGTATTTT. V is TRBV28 and J is TRBJ2-3; D is uncertain. V was clipped by 7 bases and J by 2 bases, with 13 bases between them. Germline CDR1 MDHEN, CDR2 SYDVKM. This CDR3 is built from 14 residues.

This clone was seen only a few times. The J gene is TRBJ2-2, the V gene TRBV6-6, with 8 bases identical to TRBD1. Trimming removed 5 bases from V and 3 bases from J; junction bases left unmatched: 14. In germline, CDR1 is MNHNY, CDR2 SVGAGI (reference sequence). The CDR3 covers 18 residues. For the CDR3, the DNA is TGTGCCAGCAGTCCCCCGATAGGTGGACAGGGCCACACCGGGGAGCTGTTTTTT. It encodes CASSPPIGGQGHTGELFF.

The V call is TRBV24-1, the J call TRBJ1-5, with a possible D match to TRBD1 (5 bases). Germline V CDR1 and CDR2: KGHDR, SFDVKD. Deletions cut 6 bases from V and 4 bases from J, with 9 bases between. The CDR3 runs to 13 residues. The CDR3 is CATSRGGNQPQHF. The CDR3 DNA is TGTGCCACCAGTCGCGGGGGGAATCAGCCCCAGCATTTT.

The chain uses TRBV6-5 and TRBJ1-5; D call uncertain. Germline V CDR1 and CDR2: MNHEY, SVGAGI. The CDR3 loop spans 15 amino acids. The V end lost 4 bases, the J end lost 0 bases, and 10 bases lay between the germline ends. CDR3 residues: CASSLGVNSNQPQHF. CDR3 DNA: TGTGCCAGCAGTTTGGGAGTTAATAGCAATCAGCCCCAGCATTTT.

The CDR3 DNA is TGTGCCACCAGTGAAGGGACTAGCGGGAAAGATGAGCAGTTCTTC. This codes for CATSEGTSGKDEQFF. The chain links TRBV24-1 to TRBJ2-1; 13 bases line up with TRBD2. V lost 4 bases, J lost 8 bases, and 4 bases stayed unmatched. Germline assignment: CDR1 KGHDR and CDR2 SFDVKD. The CDR3 has 15 amino acids.

Written as DNA, the CDR3 is TGTGCCACTCGACTAGCGGACGCCTACGAGCAGTACTTC. This sequence encodes CATRLADAYEQYF. The chain employs TRBV15 and TRBJ2-7; TRBD2 matches 9 bases. The germline CDR1 and CDR2 sequences are LNHNV and YYDKDF (reference sequence). With 9 bases clipped from V and 2 bases from J, the junction kept 5 bases outside the gene matches. CDR3 length: 13 residues.

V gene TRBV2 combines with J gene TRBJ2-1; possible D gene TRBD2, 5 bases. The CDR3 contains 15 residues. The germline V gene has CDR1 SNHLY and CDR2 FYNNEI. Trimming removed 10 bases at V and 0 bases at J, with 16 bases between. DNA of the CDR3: TGTGCCAACCTCGCGGGCCGGAGCTCCTACAATGAGCAGTTCTTC. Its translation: CANLAGRSSYNEQFF.

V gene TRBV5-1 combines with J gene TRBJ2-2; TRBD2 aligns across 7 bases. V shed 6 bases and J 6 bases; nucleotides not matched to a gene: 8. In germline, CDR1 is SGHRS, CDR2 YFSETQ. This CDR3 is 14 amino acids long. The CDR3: CASTGGGTAGELFF. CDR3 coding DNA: TGCGCCAGCACGGGAGGAGGGACGGCCGGGGAGCTGTTTTTT.

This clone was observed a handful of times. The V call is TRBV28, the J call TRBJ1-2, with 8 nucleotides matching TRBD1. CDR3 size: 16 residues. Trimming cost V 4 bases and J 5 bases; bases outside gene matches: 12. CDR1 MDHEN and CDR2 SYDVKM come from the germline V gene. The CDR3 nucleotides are TGTGCCAGCAGTTCCCCTGGACAGGGTAAGGGGTATGGCTACACCTTC. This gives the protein CASSSPGQGKGYGYTF.

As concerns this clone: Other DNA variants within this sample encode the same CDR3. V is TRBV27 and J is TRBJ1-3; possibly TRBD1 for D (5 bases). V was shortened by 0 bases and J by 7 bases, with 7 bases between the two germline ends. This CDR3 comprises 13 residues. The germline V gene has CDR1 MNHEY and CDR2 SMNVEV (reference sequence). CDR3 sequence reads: CASSLSRGNTIYF. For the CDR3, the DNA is TGTGCCAGCAGTTTATCTCGGGGGAACACCATATATTTT.

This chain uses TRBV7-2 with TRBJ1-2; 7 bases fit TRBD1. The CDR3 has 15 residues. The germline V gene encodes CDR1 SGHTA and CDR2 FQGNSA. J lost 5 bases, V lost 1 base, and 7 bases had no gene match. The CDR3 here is CASSLGGQGGYGYTF. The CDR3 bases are TGTGCCAGCAGCTTAGGAGGGCAGGGGGGTTATGGCTACACCTTC.

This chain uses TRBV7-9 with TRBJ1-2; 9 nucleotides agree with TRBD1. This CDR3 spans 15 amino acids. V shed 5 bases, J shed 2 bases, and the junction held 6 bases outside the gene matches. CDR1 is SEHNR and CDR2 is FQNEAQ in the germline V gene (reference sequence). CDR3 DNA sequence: TGTGCCAGCAGCGAATACAGGGGGCTAAACTATGGCTACACCTTC. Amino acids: CASSEYRGLNYGYTF.

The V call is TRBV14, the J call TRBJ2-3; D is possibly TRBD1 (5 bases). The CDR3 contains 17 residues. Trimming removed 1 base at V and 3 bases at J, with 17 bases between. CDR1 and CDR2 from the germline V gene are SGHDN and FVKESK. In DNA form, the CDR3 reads TGTGCCAGCAGCCAAGTGCTTGGCAGGGTTGGGACAGATACGCAGTATTTT. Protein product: CASSQVLGRVGTDTQYF.

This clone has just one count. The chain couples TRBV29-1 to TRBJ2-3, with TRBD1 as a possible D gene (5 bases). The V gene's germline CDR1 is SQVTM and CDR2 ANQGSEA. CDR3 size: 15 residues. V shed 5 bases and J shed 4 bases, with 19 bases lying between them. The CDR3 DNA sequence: TGCAGCGTTTGGGGCTCGAGCAGGGCCTCAGATACGCAGTATTTT. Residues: CSVWGSSRASDTQYF.